What follows describes a single T cell receptor (beta chain). Its antigen has not been determined. No quality values exist for individual bases; no much larger clone is one base distant. TCRbeta CDR3 regions were amplified from genomic DNA by means of the immunoSEQ Assay, a bias-controlled multiplex PCR. The authors' analysis ran thus. Nucleated cell counts per sample were estimated from amplification of reference gene primers within the assay. To quantify the absolute abundance of each unique TCRbeta CDR3 rearrangement, sequence reads were collapsed and filtered. For each sample, productive Simpson clonality was calculated by taking the square root of Simpson's diversity index across productive rearrangements. The table was pulled from immuneACCESS by TCRdb, which kept in-frame rearrangements only. Such tables lose some clones; where checked, under half of the loss comes from unresolved V genes, and the rest has no known cause. The V and J calls and clone size come from that table; D and trimming were worked out from the DNA. The sample records roughly 160,000 clones, roughly 84% of which are singletons. About a sixth of the sample lies in the top ten.

These data originate in a study of blood T cell repertoires in COVID-19 (TCRdb year 2020). Looking at the study overall: Collaborator samples came from the United States, Italy and Spain and covered acute and convalescent phases of COVID-19. Nearly every sample came with metadata listing a de-identified subject ID, COVID-19 status, age in years and sex. Deeply sampled blood TCRbeta repertoires from subjects exposed to, actively infected with, or recovered from COVID-19 were included in the dataset. Where HLA class I and class II types were available, the types were taken from metadata supplied by the sample provider, not from assay-based typing. A freely available public database, intended as a resource for researchers studying the immune response to SARS-CoV-2, is where the repertoires were released. The prospective study material was composed of cDNA or gDNA derived from T cells, B-cell-depleted T cells, or PBMCs. The samples were drawn from the first 160 participants of the ongoing ImmuneRACE study and from 1,254 subjects provided by 6 global collaborators. What the research found in general, with its limitations: The amount of clinical and demographic metadata varied by source and participant and was provided uncurated.

Participants in the prospective study were aged roughly 18 to 89 years, lived in 20 to 25 United States geographic areas, and enrolled through a virtual design. In the prospective study, participants were assigned to cohorts based on the clinical history participants reported in a screening survey and a study questionnaire. Recovered participants in ImmuneRACE Cohort 3 were defined as having two consecutive negative NP/OP PCR tests, clearance from a healthcare professional, or resolution of symptoms. In the prospective study, whole blood, serum and a nasopharyngeal or oropharyngeal swab were collected from each participant by mobile phlebotomists. Over a roughly 2-month period, participants in the prospective study had the option of providing additional blood draws and questionnaires. Before DNA extraction, prospective study blood samples were shipped either frozen or at room temperature. Its CDR3 holds 22 amino acids, cysteine through phenylalanine. The CDR3 DNA has 66 bases and is translated from base 1. After removal of 2 bases from V and 4 bases from J, the junction retains 20 bases not matched to a gene. CDR1 and CDR2 are read off the germline V gene as MDHEN and SYDVKM.

Rearrangement joined TRBV28 to TRBJ2-5, with 15 middle bases fitting TRBD2. Sequencing was carried out using PBMCs or T cells enriched from blood (not recorded which). The clonotype originates from a man aged 60-69 years who had recovered from COVID-19. The CDR3 protein sequence reads: CASSLITSGTSGGRPPRETQYF. The bases read TGTGCCAGCAGTTTAATAACTTCTGGGACTAGCGGGGGGCGCCCCCCTCGAGAGACCCAGTACTTC.